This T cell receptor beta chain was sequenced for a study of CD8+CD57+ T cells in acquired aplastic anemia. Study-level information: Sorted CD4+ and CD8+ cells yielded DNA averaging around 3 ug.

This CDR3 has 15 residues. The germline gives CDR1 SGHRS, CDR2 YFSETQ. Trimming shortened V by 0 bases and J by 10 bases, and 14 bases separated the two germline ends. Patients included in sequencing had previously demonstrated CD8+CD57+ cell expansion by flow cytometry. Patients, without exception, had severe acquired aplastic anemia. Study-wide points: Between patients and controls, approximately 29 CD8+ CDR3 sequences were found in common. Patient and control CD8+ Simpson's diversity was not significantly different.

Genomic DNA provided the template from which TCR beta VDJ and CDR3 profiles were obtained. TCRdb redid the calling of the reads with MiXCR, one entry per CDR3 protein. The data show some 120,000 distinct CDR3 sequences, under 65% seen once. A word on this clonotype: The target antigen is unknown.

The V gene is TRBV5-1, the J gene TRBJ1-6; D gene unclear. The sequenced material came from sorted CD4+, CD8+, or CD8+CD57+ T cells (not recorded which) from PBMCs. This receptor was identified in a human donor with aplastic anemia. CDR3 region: CASSLDTHKGSPLHF. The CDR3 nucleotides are TGCGCCAGCAGCTTGGACACTCATAAGGGATCACCCCTCCACTTT.